This TCR beta chain is from a study of cytomegalovirus exposure and HLA in healthy donors. Findings and limits, study-wide: In a later analysis, a missense DCLRE1C variant was linked to TCR beta V- and J-gene trimming. Accounts indicate the classifier identified cytomegalovirus status with strong specificity and sensitivity.

Unrecorded immune exposures were likely, despite nominal health at sampling. Note on this clone: What it recognizes is unknown.

The study ran its PCR with 60 Vbeta and 13 Jbeta primers. The method was immunoSEQ multiplex PCR; TCRdb's version includes in-frame clones alone and lacks a portion of them. The repertoire consists of 120,000 to 150,000 clones, with over 65% occurring once and the leading ten covering approximately 2.3%. Specimen: PBMCs. This clonotype was sampled from a male donor in good health and CMV-seronegative.

Here the CDR3 reads CASSLLGAEAFF. Written as DNA, the CDR3 is TGTGCCAGCAGTTTATTAGGGGCTGAAGCTTTCTTT. The chain joins TRBV28 to TRBJ1-1, with D tentatively TRBD1 (5 bases). The CDR3 is 12 amino acids. Germline-derived CDR1 and CDR2 are MDHEN and SYDVKM. Trimming stripped 1 base from V and 6 bases from J, with 6 bases between.